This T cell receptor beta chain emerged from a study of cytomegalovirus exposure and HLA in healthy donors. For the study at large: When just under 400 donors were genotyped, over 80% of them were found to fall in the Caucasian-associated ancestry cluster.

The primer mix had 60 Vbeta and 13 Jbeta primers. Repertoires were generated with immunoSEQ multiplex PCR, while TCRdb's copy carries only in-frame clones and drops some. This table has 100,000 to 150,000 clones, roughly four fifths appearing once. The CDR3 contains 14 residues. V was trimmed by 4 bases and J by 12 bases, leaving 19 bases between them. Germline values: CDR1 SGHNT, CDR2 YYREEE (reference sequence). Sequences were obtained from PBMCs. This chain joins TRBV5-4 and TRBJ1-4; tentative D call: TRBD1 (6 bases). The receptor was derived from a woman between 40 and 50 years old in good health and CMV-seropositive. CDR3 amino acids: CASSPLVQGSELFF. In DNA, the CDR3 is TGTGCCAGCAGCCCGCTCGTACAGGGATCGGAACTGTTTTTT.